These 23 T cell receptor beta chains came from one sample sequenced in a study of blood T cells in healthy people across ages. Primed by a sample-barcoded 5' primer and a J-beta primer mix, a second PCR proceeded for 7 to 11 cycles. MiXCR, run by TCRdb on the 5' RACE reads, gives a single entry per CDR3 protein. The table shows about 1.6 million distinct CDR3 sequences, with about 31% occurring only once. The sequencing sample was made of blood. The receptors stem from a woman under 40 in good health.

This clonotype was counted only a few times. The chain links TRBV7-9 to TRBJ1-2; the D is unclear. Germline V CDR1 and CDR2: SEHNR, FQNEAQ (reference sequence). The CDR3 has 16 residues. V was pared by 6 bases and J by 8 bases, with 25 bases between. This CDR3 is CASRDGKKGAVSGYTF. In DNA, the CDR3 is TGTGCCAGCAGGGACGGAAAAAAGGGCGCAGTCTCGGGCTACACCTTC.

There are a few counts of this clonotype. The DNA of the CDR3 is TGTGCCAGCAGCTTACCCGAAACCGGGACTAGCGGGAGGACAGATACGCAGTATTTT. Translation: CASSLPETGTSGRTDTQYF. The V gene is TRBV7-6, the J gene TRBJ2-3, with 15 positions matching TRBD2. The CDR3 runs 19 residues. Looked up from germline, CDR1 is SGHVS and CDR2 is FNYEAQ. The junction had 9 bases not matched to a gene; V was cut back by 2 bases and J by 3 bases.

The chain carries TRBV20-1 and TRBJ2-1, with TRBD2 identical over 8 bases. In germline, CDR1 is DFQATT, CDR2 SNEGSKA (reference sequence). V lost 0 bases to trimming and J lost 6 bases; unmatched junction nucleotides: 13. The CDR3 has 17 residues. CDR3 sequence reads: CSARDGLDGRVGNEQFF. The DNA of the CDR3 is TGCAGTGCTAGAGACGGACTAGACGGGAGGGTTGGCAATGAGCAGTTCTTC.

This clonotype was seen a single time. V and J are TRBV11-2 and TRBJ2-3; D ambiguous. Looked up from germline, CDR1 is SGHAT and CDR2 is FQNNGV. The CDR3 length is 14 residues. V lost 3 bases to trimming and J lost 6 bases, with 13 bases between them. CDR3 region: CASSFVSPRDTQYF. CDR3 DNA sequence: TGTGCCAGCAGCTTCGTGTCACCACGGGATACGCAGTATTTT. The full variable domain, with the rest looked up from reference TRBV11-2 and TRBJ2-3, is EAGVAQSPRYKIIEKRQSVAFWCNPISGHATLYWYQQILGQGPKLLIQFQNNGVVDDSQLPKDRFSAERLKGVDSTLKIQPAKLEDSAVYLCASSFVSPRDTQYFGPGTRLTVL.

This clonotype turned up a few times. The chain recombines TRBV6-9 with TRBJ2-3; 9 nucleotides match TRBD2. The CDR3 is 14 amino acids. CDR1 is MNHGY and CDR2 is SVAAGI in the germline V gene. V dropped 11 bases and J dropped 5; count of bases not matched to a gene: 11. The CDR3 bases are TGTGCCCTCAGGTGCGGGAGGGCCCAAGATACGCAGTATTTT. Translation gives CALRCGRAQDTQYF.

This clonotype turned up a few times. J is TRBJ2-5 and V is TRBV3-1; no definite D call. CDR1 and CDR2 from the germline V gene are LGHDT and YNNKEL (reference sequence). V lost 2 bases and J 2 bases, leaving 9 bases between the germline ends. This CDR3 has 14 residues. Here the CDR3 reads CASSQNVGQETQYF. DNA of the CDR3: TGTGCCAGCAGCCAAAACGTTGGACAAGAGACCCAGTACTTC.

At least ten counts were recorded for this clonotype. The chain couples TRBV20-1 to TRBJ1-2; TRBD1 might be the D (5 bases). This CDR3 comprises 12 residues. The germline gives CDR1 DFQATT, CDR2 SNEGSKA (reference sequence). V was pared by 6 bases and J by 2 bases, with 10 bases between. CDR3 residues: CSANQGNYGYTF. The CDR3 bases are TGCAGTGCAAATCAGGGAAACTATGGCTACACCTTC.

There are a few counts of this clonotype. This chain uses TRBV11-2 with TRBJ2-7, with D perhaps matching TRBD1 (6 bases). Germline-derived CDR1 and CDR2 are SGHAT and FQNNGV. The CDR3 runs 14 residues. V lost 5 bases to trimming and J lost 5 bases, with 16 bases between them. This CDR3 reads CASSPVTGLHEQYF. In DNA form, the CDR3 reads TGTGCCAGCAGCCCAGTAACAGGGCTCCACGAGCAGTACTTC.

This clonotype was observed many times. The rearrangement links TRBV7-2 to TRBJ2-3; 10 bases map to TRBD2. CDR1 and CDR2 from the germline V gene are SGHTA and FQGNSA. Trimming at V came to 6 bases and at J to 4 bases, leaving 16 bases not matched to a gene. This CDR3 has 18 amino acids. The CDR3 is CASSGGQRGGVISDTQYF. As DNA, the CDR3 is TGTGCCAGCAGTGGAGGCCAGCGGGGGGGAGTTATTTCAGATACGCAGTATTTT.

This clonotype was counted only a few times. The chain combines TRBV2 with TRBJ2-3; 7 bases are a match to TRBD1. Germline assignment: CDR1 SNHLY and CDR2 FYNNEI. CDR3 length equals 14 residues. The V and J ends lost 8 bases and 0 bases, in that order; junction bases with no gene match: 5. CDR3 sequence: CASDTGESTDTQYF. The CDR3 DNA sequence: TGTGCCAGCGACACAGGGGAAAGCACAGATACGCAGTATTTT.

This chain connects TRBV6-1 to TRBJ1-5; 8 nucleotides match TRBD1. V lost 7 bases and J lost 1; bases outside the gene matches: 9. Per the germline V gene, CDR1 is MNHNS and CDR2 is SASEGT. The length of the CDR3 is 16 residues. The CDR3 protein is CASKMGQGASNQPQHF. DNA for the CDR3: TGTGCCAGCAAAATGGGGCAGGGGGCAAGCAATCAGCCCCAGCATTTT.

This clonotype was seen a handful of times. The chain recombines TRBV10-3 with TRBJ2-5; weak D call: TRBD2 (6 bases). CDR1 and CDR2 from the germline V gene are ENHRY and SYGVKD. The CDR3 extends over 15 amino acids. Between the trimmed V and J ends, which lost 2 bases and 5 bases, there was a span of 15 bases. CDR3 protein: CAISEAGGMGETQYF. The CDR3 DNA reads TGTGCCATCAGTGAGGCCGGGGGTATGGGTGAGACCCAGTACTTC.

This clonotype turned up a few times. This sequence joins TRBV7-9 and TRBJ2-1; TRBD2 agrees at 8 bases. CDR1 is SEHNR, CDR2 FQNEAQ, per germline (reference sequence). V was clipped by 5 bases and J by 8 bases; unmatched bases: 11. This CDR3 contains 15 residues. DNA of the CDR3: TGTGCCAGCAGCAAGTATCCAGCGGGAGATGATGAGCAGTTCTTC. Its protein is CASSKYPAGDDEQFF. The variable domain in full, with the rest retrieved from reference TRBV7-9 and TRBJ2-1, is DTGVSQNPRHKITKRGQNVTFRCDPISEHNRLYWYRQTLGQGPEFLTYFQNEAQLEKSRLLSDRFSAERPKGSFSTLEIQRTEQGDSAMYLCASSKYPAGDDEQFFGPGTRLTVL.

This chain links TRBV30 with TRBJ2-4, with 9 bases fitting TRBD1. The CDR3 is made up of 15 amino acids. J gave up 5 bases and V 6 bases, and 11 bases lay outside the gene matches. CDR1 and CDR2 (germline): GTSNPN, SVGIG (reference sequence). CDR3 DNA: TGTGCCTGCAAAAAGGACAGGGGTATTCAAAACATTCAGTACTTC. This encodes CACKKDRGIQNIQYF.

A few counts support this clonotype. V is TRBV29-1 and J is TRBJ1-1; no definite D call. The CDR3 extends over 14 amino acids. V lost 7 bases and J lost 0, with 15 bases in between. Germline loops: CDR1 SQVTM, CDR2 ANQGSEA. CDR3 DNA sequence: TGCAGCGCGCCCCGGGAGAACATGAACACTGAAGCTTTCTTT. Translation gives CSAPRENMNTEAFF.

This rearrangement joins TRBV20-1 to TRBJ2-7; 14 nucleotides line up with TRBD2. The V gene's germline CDR1 is DFQATT and CDR2 SNEGSKA (reference sequence). The CDR3 spans 13 residues. J gave up 6 bases and V 5 bases, and 3 bases lay outside the gene matches. CDR3 coding DNA: TGCAGTGCTGGGGGACTAGCGGGGGCCGAGCAGTACTTC. Protein: CSAGGLAGAEQYF.

As to this clonotype: A much larger clone lies one base from this, so it may be a read error. The chain is built from TRBV5-1 and TRBJ2-3, with D perhaps matching TRBD1 (5 bases). This CDR3 region has 14 residues. In germline, CDR1 is SGHRS, CDR2 YFSETQ. CDR3 nucleotides: TGCGCCAGCAGCTTGGAAAGAGACACAGGTACGCAGTATTTT. Translation: CASSLERDTGTQYF. The full variable domain, rest sourced from reference TRBV5-1 and TRBJ2-3, is KAGVTQTPRYLIKTRGQQVTLSCSPISGHRSVSWYQQTPGQGLQFLFEYFSETQRNKGNFPGRFSGRQFSNSRSEMNVSTLELGDSALYLCASSLERDTGTQYFGPGTRLTVL.

V gene TRBV7-7 combines with J gene TRBJ2-5; TRBD2 aligns across 10 bases. V was pared by 8 bases and J by 3 bases, with 9 bases of the junction left unmatched. The CDR3 extends over 15 amino acids. Germline values: CDR1 SSHAT, CDR2 FNYEAQ (reference sequence). CDR3 sequence: CASGPPTSGKETQYF. Written as DNA, the CDR3 is TGTGCCAGCGGCCCGCCTACTAGCGGGAAAGAGACCCAGTACTTC.

The J gene is TRBJ2-1, the V gene TRBV10-1; maybe TRBD2 (7 bases). The CDR3 has 15 amino acids. Trimming pared 4 bases from V and 2 bases from J, leaving 12 bases between. Per germline, CDR1 WNHNN and CDR2 SYGVQD (reference sequence). The CDR3 reads CASSAGGAPYNEQFF. The CDR3 nucleotides are TGCGCCAGCAGTGCGGGGGGCGCGCCCTACAATGAGCAGTTCTTC.

This chain uses TRBV7-2 with TRBJ2-1; the D is unclear. This CDR3 spans 14 amino acids. CDR1 SGHTA and CDR2 FQGNSA come from the germline V gene. Deletions cut 5 bases from V and 6 bases from J, with 14 bases between. The CDR3 is CASSRRPAPNEQFF. The CDR3 DNA is TGTGCCAGCAGCCGCCGCCCAGCCCCCAATGAGCAGTTCTTC.

In its sample, this clonotype was seen many times. The rearrangement uses TRBV19 and TRBJ2-3; D not resolved. The length of the CDR3 is 12 residues. Germline CDR1 and CDR2: LNHDA and SQIVND (reference sequence). The germline V and J ends were trimmed by 6 bases and 5 bases, with 9 bases remaining between them. The CDR3 DNA follows: TGTGCCAGTAGACAGTCCGGAGATACGCAGTATTTT. Translated: CASRQSGDTQYF. The variable domain in full, completed from reference TRBV19 and TRBJ2-3, reads DGGITQSPKYLFRKEGQNVTLSCEQNLNHDAMYWYRQDPGQGLRLIYYSQIVNDFQKGDIAEGYSVSREKKESFPLTVTSAQKNPTAFYLCASRQSGDTQYFGPGTRLTVL.

This clonotype was seen repeatedly, ten times or more. V usage is TRBV10-3 and J usage is TRBJ2-1; TRBD1 might be the D (6 bases). Deletions cut 5 bases from V and 4 bases from J, with 12 bases between. The CDR3 loop spans 14 amino acids. Germline CDR1 reads ENHRY; CDR2 reads SYGVKD. CDR3 bases: TGTGCCATCAGTCCCCGGGACACATACAATGAGCAGTTCTTC. This sequence encodes CAISPRDTYNEQFF.

The CDR3: CSAREVLAQTQYF. CDR3 in DNA: TGCAGTGCTAGAGAAGTTTTAGCGCAGACCCAGTACTTC. This chain links TRBV20-1 with TRBJ2-5, with D perhaps TRBD2 (5 bases). This CDR3 has 13 amino acids. In germline, CDR1 is DFQATT, CDR2 SNEGSKA (reference sequence). Trimming removed 0 bases from V and 6 bases from J, with 11 bases in between.